The next 8 T cell receptor beta chains were all read from a single sample in a study of T cell responses to AZD1222 COVID-19 vaccine. Method: immunoSEQ multiplex PCR; TCRdb's copy keeps in-frame clones and lacks some. The sample has 55,000 to 70,000 clones; roughly 89% are singletons. The sample here was peripheral blood, taken 28 days after the second AZD1222 dose. All receptors come from an adult who received the AZD1222 COVID-19 vaccine.

The chain links TRBV10-3 to TRBJ2-3; D is unclear. V was pared by 7 bases and J by 3 bases, with 11 bases between. This CDR3 comprises 13 residues. Per germline, CDR1 ENHRY and CDR2 SYGVKD. CDR3 protein: CAITPQRTDTQYF. CDR3 coding DNA: TGTGCCATCACCCCACAAAGAACAGATACGCAGTATTTT.

The chain recombines TRBV28 with TRBJ2-5; possible D gene TRBD1, 6 bases. Germline V CDR1 and CDR2: MDHEN, SYDVKM. The CDR3 is 14 amino acids. V was trimmed by 5 bases and J by 5 bases, leaving 15 bases between them. This chain's CDR3 is CASSPGGGGETQYF. In DNA form, the CDR3 reads TGTGCCAGCAGTCCCGGTGGGGGCGGTGAGACCCAGTACTTC.

The rearrangement links TRBV28 to TRBJ2-3; perhaps TRBD2 as D (7 bases). The CDR3 is made up of 15 amino acids. Trimming cost V 5 bases and J 0 bases, with 12 bases left between them. CDR1 is MDHEN and CDR2 is SYDVKM in the germline V gene. CDR3 DNA sequence: TGTGCCAGCAGTCCGGCGGGGGCGAGCACAGATACGCAGTATTTT. Protein product: CASSPAGASTDTQYF.

J is TRBJ1-2 and V is TRBV5-1; 7 nucleotides match TRBD1. Germline CDR1 reads SGHRS; CDR2 reads YFSETQ. This CDR3 comprises 14 residues. V was pared by 4 bases and J by 5 bases, with 8 bases of the junction left unmatched. The CDR3 region has the DNA TGCGCCAGCAGCATCGAGGGACAGCTTTATGGCTACACCTTC. Residues: CASSIEGQLYGYTF.

This clone has a handful of counts. V gene TRBV7-9 combines with J gene TRBJ2-7; 8 nucleotides match TRBD2. V was pared by 4 bases and J by 5 bases, with 10 bases of the junction left unmatched. Germline lookup yields CDR1 SEHNR and CDR2 FQNEAQ (reference sequence). This CDR3 comprises 15 residues. DNA for the CDR3: TGTGCCAGCAGCTCCCCGACTAGCGAGTCGGACGAGCAGTACTTC. This gives the protein CASSSPTSESDEQYF. The full variable domain, completed using reference TRBV7-9 and TRBJ2-7, is DTGVSQNPRHKITKRGQNVTFRCDPISEHNRLYWYRQTLGQGPEFLTYFQNEAQLEKSRLLSDRFSAERPKGSFSTLEIQRTEQGDSAMYLCASSSPTSESDEQYFGPGTRLTVT.

The chain combines TRBV19 with TRBJ1-5, with D possibly being TRBD1 (5 bases). The germline V gene encodes CDR1 LNHDA and CDR2 SQIVND (reference sequence). The CDR3 spans 17 residues. V dropped 7 bases and J dropped 0 bases, with 19 bases sitting between them. This chain's CDR3 is CASNPNDRTFSNQPQHF. CDR3 in DNA: TGTGCCAGTAACCCCAATGATCGGACATTTAGCAATCAGCCCCAGCATTTT.

V and J are TRBV4-1 and TRBJ2-7; D possibly corresponds to TRBD2 (6 bases). Trimming left V 2 bases short and J 7 bases short, with 15 bases between. The CDR3 extends over 14 amino acids. The germline V gene has CDR1 MGHRA and CDR2 YSYEKL. CDR3 region: CASSQQVREEEQYF. As DNA, the CDR3 is TGCGCCAGCAGCCAACAAGTGAGGGAGGAGGAGCAGTACTTC.

The chain uses TRBV5-1 and TRBJ1-5, with a tentative D call TRBD1 (6 bases). Deletions cut 4 bases from V and 4 bases from J, with 15 bases between. This CDR3 is built from 15 residues. Looked up from germline, CDR1 is SGHRS and CDR2 is YFSETQ. This chain's CDR3 is CASSLHGGGNQPQHF. For the CDR3, the DNA is TGCGCCAGCAGCCTGCACGGGGGCGGTAATCAGCCCCAGCATTTT.